This T cell receptor (beta chain) stems from a study of early T cells in non-severe SARS-CoV-2 infection. This clonotype has a count of ten or more. Individual cDNA molecules were tagged with unique molecular identifiers. MiXCR, run by TCRdb on the 5' RACE reads, gives a single entry per CDR3 protein. Of tens of thousands of distinct CDR3 sequences in the sample, about 14% were seen once. Looked up from germline, CDR1 is SGHVS and CDR2 is FQNEAQ. This CDR3 comprises 14 residues. V lost 3 bases and J 2 bases, leaving 7 bases between the germline ends. What was sequenced was whole blood. The sequence derives from an adult who was a healthcare worker with PCR-confirmed SARS-CoV-2 infection or an uninfected control (not recorded which). The chain links TRBV7-8 to TRBJ2-2; D remains unclear. Written as DNA, the CDR3 is TGTGCCAGCAGCTTGGACCAAAACACCGGGGAGCTGTTTTTT. Its translation is CASSLDQNTGELFF.